The entry below describes one TCR beta chain. This clone was detected once. The clone's antigen remains unknown. Its ends do not fully match the called genes, so a read error is possible. This entry belongs to a study of T cell responses to AZD1222 COVID-19 vaccine (dated by TCRdb to the early 2020s). Notes on the research overall: AZD1222 recipients given second doses at about 4 weeks or at about 12 weeks were pooled, since spike-specific TCR depth and breadth were not found to differ between the two schedules. A total of 230 or so trial participants underwent TCR sequencing, of whom about 200 received two doses of AZD1222 and 26 received two doses of the MenACWY control vaccine. Trial participants were enrolled into age subgroups of 18-55, 56-69 and 70-plus years, which contained roughly 140, 27 and 60 TCR-sequenced participants, respectively.

The CDR3 regions of human TCRbeta chains were subjected to immunosequencing. From the authors' description of their analysis: Repertoire TCRs were checked for matches against a reference library of SARS-CoV-2-specific TCRs that had been generated using the MIRA antigen-specificity platform. Breadth was defined as the fraction of unique TCRs that were SARS-CoV-2-associated. Depth was defined as the fraction of total T cells that were SARS-CoV-2-associated. Using the MIRA data, every spike-specific TCR was mapped to the spike region that the TCR reacted to and assigned to either a CD4 or a CD8 class. Log10-transformed breadth and depth values were compared by one-way ANOVA with Sidak's multiple comparisons tests. TCRdb carries this immuneACCESS record with in-frame sequences only. Its versions omit some clonotypes, under half of them owing to an unresolved V gene in the studies checked, with the rest unexplained. V, J and clone size are taken as reported in that table, and D and trimming were inferred from the DNA itself. This sample holds approximately 88,000 clones; roughly 94% were observed only once. Approximately 5.2% of the sample comes from the top ten.

The CDR3 runs 18 amino acids, cysteine and phenylalanine included. Of all the DNA, just the CDR3 is kept, 54 bases in frame from base 1. CDR1 and CDR2, per the germline V gene, are SGHRS and YFSETQ. General study outcomes and caveats: The 56-69-year group was small, and its depth increase did not reach significance, likely because of low power. Vaccine-associated CD4 TCRs spanned the whole spike protein, with dominant responses in regions 160-218 and 743-854. Only five to seven AZD1222 recipients were SARS-CoV-2 seropositive at baseline, limiting conclusions about previously exposed vaccinees. After two AZD1222 doses, spike-specific TCR breadth and depth were significantly higher than at day 0 and than in MenACWY recipients. No day 14 peak-response samples were available, so repertoires were characterized only after the peak T cell response. Reportedly, close to half of the unique spike-specific TCRs recognized epitopes lying outside the regions that are mutated in the B.1.351 and B.1.1.7 variants. Most participants were white British and females outnumbered males, and the authors suggested that clonal diversity may have been underestimated.

What this sample's time point label stands for: baseline before first vaccination. The vaccinee samples were drawn from two UK trials, COV001 and COV002, one of which was a single-blind randomized controlled phase 2/3 trial testing AZD1222 (ChAdOx1 nCoV-19) in healthy adults. For TCRbeta chain sequencing, PBMC samples from trial participants were taken at day 0 and at day 28 after the second dose. The sequencing used peripheral blood, collected on day 0 of AZD1222 vaccination. The TCR was taken from an adult in good health. The chain uses TRBV5-1 and TRBJ2-3; perhaps TRBD2 is the D gene, with 6 bases matching. The bases read TGCGCCAGCAGCCCCCACGGAGGGCCTCGAGGGAGCAAAGATACGCAGTATTTT. It is translated as CASSPHGGPRGSKDTQYF.